This T cell receptor beta chain was observed in a study of T cells in Graves' hyperthyroidism and ophthalmopathy. With a duration under 2 months, the hyperthyroidism was newly diagnosed in patients aged 18 to 65. The investigators amplified TCR beta CDR3 regions from RNA transcripts. During a first-round RT-PCR of the TCR CDR3, the HTBI primer set was used. Each CDR3 protein gets one entry after TCRdb re-called the multiplex PCR reads with MiXCR. Of approximately 740,000 distinct CDR3 sequences listed, 14% were seen once; the top ten hold roughly a tenth. This clonotype was found once. From germline, CDR1 is LGHNA and CDR2 YSLEER. Trimming cost V 0 bases and J 2 bases, with 11 bases left between them. This CDR3 comprises 17 residues.

Input material: blood. The V call is TRBV4-3, the J call TRBJ2-6, with a tentative D call TRBD1 (6 bases). The TCR was taken from a woman younger than 30 with Graves' hyperthyroidism. As DNA, the CDR3 is TGCGCCAGCAGCCAAGATCTCAGGGGAGCTGGGGCCAACGTCCTGACTTTC. It encodes CASSQDLRGAGANVLTF.